One sample yielded the 8 T cell receptor beta chains listed below, sequenced in a study of cytomegalovirus exposure and HLA in healthy donors. Vbeta (60) and Jbeta (13) primers were used in the PCR. The method was immunoSEQ multiplex PCR; TCRdb's version includes in-frame clones alone and lacks a portion of them. This sample has tens of thousands of clones, with about 72% found just once. Source material: PBMCs. All receptors come from a man between 50 and 59 years old in good health and CMV-seropositive.

This clone has a handful of counts. The chain links TRBV2 to TRBJ2-7; 10 bases are a match to TRBD2. This CDR3 has 16 residues. The V gene end was trimmed by 4 bases and the J gene end by 3 bases; junction bases not matched to a gene: 9. Germline CDR1 is SNHLY and CDR2 is FYNNEI. For the CDR3, the DNA is TGTGCCAGCAGTGGGGTTTCAGCGGGAGGGCTCTACGAGCAGTACTTC. Translated: CASSGVSAGGLYEQYF.

This chain joins TRBV6-1 and TRBJ1-2, with a possible D match to TRBD1 (5 bases). The CDR3 covers 14 residues. Germline V gene lookup returns CDR1 MNHNS and CDR2 SASEGT. The germline V and J ends were trimmed by 7 bases and 8 bases, with 20 bases remaining between them. CDR3 nucleotides: TGTGCCAGCATTGGTAGTAGGGGAGGAGGGGGCTACACCTTC. This sequence encodes CASIGSRGGGGYTF.

The V and J genes are TRBV19 and TRBJ1-2; TRBD1 matches 9 bases. The V segment lost 10 bases and the J segment 4 bases; nucleotides outside the gene matches: 4. Germline-derived CDR1 and CDR2 are LNHDA and SQIVND (reference sequence). CDR3 length: 12 residues. The CDR3 spells CAIRDRVYGYTF. The CDR3 DNA sequence: TGTGCCATCCGGGACAGGGTCTATGGCTACACCTTC.

This chain uses TRBV9 with TRBJ2-7; TRBD2 matches 7 bases. CDR1 and CDR2 (germline): SGDLS, YYNGEE. This CDR3 has 13 amino acids. The V gene end was trimmed by 4 bases and the J gene end by 7 bases; junction bases not matched to a gene: 8. Here the CDR3 DNA reads TGTGCCAGCAGCCCTAGGGAGGGTAAAGAGCAGTACTTC. This encodes CASSPREGKEQYF.

This chain joins TRBV5-1 and TRBJ2-2; D uncertain. The CDR3 is 15 amino acids. V was clipped by 0 bases and J by 3 bases, with 9 bases between them. Per the germline V gene, CDR1 is SGHRS and CDR2 is YFSETQ. The CDR3: CASSLGARDTGELFF. Here the CDR3 DNA reads TGCGCCAGCAGCTTGGGGGCCAGAGACACCGGGGAGCTGTTTTTT. Variable domain in full (rest from reference TRBV5-1 and TRBJ2-2): KAGVTQTPRYLIKTRGQQVTLSCSPISGHRSVSWYQQTPGQGLQFLFEYFSETQRNKGNFPGRFSGRQFSNSRSEMNVSTLELGDSALYLCASSLGARDTGELFFGEGSRLTVL.

About this clone: At the DNA level, this CDR3 is encoded by other sequences in the same sample as well. The chain couples TRBV4-1 to TRBJ2-7; TRBD2 aligns across 7 bases. Germline-derived CDR1 and CDR2 are MGHRA and YSYEKL. The CDR3 contains 15 residues. The trim removed 2 bases at V and 0 bases at J, leaving 4 bases unmatched. The CDR3 DNA follows: TGCGCCAGCAGCCAACTAGCGGCGAACTCCTACGAGCAGTACTTC. Its translation: CASSQLAANSYEQYF.

The chain employs TRBV2 and TRBJ1-2; TRBD1 is a possible D gene (5 bases). The CDR3 runs to 16 residues. CDR1 is SNHLY and CDR2 is FYNNEI in the germline V gene. The V end lost 5 bases, the J end lost 4 bases, and 20 bases lay between the germline ends. The CDR3 here is CASSYVDGTPGYGYTF. The CDR3 DNA sequence: TGTGCCAGCAGTTATGTAGACGGGACTCCCGGCTATGGCTACACCTTC.

The gene calls are TRBV7-9 and TRBJ1-1; perhaps TRBD1 as D (5 bases). This CDR3 region has 14 residues. Trimming cost V 5 bases and J 0 bases, with 10 bases left between them. CDR1 and CDR2 (germline): SEHNR, FQNEAQ (reference sequence). The CDR3 protein is CASSGGGVNTEAFF. The DNA for the CDR3 is TGTGCCAGCAGCGGTGGGGGGGTGAACACTGAAGCTTTCTTT.